These T cell receptor beta chains were read from a single sample in a study of T-cell memory formation after mild COVID-19. Each CDR3 protein gets one entry after TCRdb re-called the 5' RACE reads with MiXCR. This table holds approximately 82,000 distinct CDR3 sequences, roughly 13% found once. Sequenced material: PBMCs or a T cell subset sorted from them (not recorded which). The receptor source for this set is a young man who had mild COVID-19 (a few samples of this study predate the infection). Cell type and time point are not known. Both conserved end residues are part of each CDR3. A D gene is named only where the DNA matches it firmly. Rows may omit the clone size; those that give it use once, few, many or a size class.

size: -; D: -; J: TRBJ2-1; V: TRBV5-6; CDR3: CASSGGRGSSYNEQFF; DNA: TGTGCCAGCAGCGGGGGGCGGGGGAGCTCCTACAATGAGCAGTTCTTC
size: few; D: -; J: TRBJ2-1; V: TRBV11-2; CDR3: CASSLIGTEQFF; DNA: TGTGCCAGCAGCTTAATCGGGACAGAGCAGTTCTTC
size: many; D: -; J: TRBJ2-7; V: TRBV7-6; CDR3: CASSETLGNVYEQYF; DNA: TGTGCCAGCAGCGAGACGCTAGGGAACGTCTACGAGCAGTACTTC
size: -; D: -; J: TRBJ2-5; V: TRBV14; CDR3: CASSQVKRSRRRQETQYF; DNA: TGTGCCAGCAGCCAAGTAAAGCGATCTCGCCGGAGACAAGAGACCCAGTACTTC
size: -; D: -; J: TRBJ2-3; V: TRBV28; CDR3: CASSFGYPISDTQYF; DNA: TGTGCCAGCAGTTTTGGCTACCCCATCTCAGATACGCAGTATTTT
size: -; D: -; J: TRBJ2-2; V: TRBV12-3/TRBV12-4; CDR3: CASSLASGDTGELFF; DNA: TGTGCCAGCAGTTTAGCCTCGGGGGACACCGGGGAGCTGTTTTTT
size: -; D: -; J: TRBJ2-1; V: TRBV9; CDR3: CASGLTASYNEQFF; DNA: TGTGCCAGCGGGCTCACAGCCTCCTACAATGAGCAGTTCTTC
size: -; D: -; J: TRBJ2-2; V: TRBV20-1; CDR3: CSASNRAGELFF; DNA: TGCAGTGCCTCTAACAGGGCCGGGGAGCTGTTTTTT
size: -; D: -; J: TRBJ1-3; V: TRBV7-8; CDR3: CASSFGQGSGNTIYF; DNA: TGTGCCAGCAGCTTCGGGCAGGGGTCTGGAAACACCATATATTTT
size: few; D: -; J: TRBJ1-1; V: TRBV5-1; CDR3: CASEGEYTEAFF; DNA: TGCGCCAGCGAGGGGGAGTACACTGAAGCTTTCTTT
size: few; D: -; J: TRBJ2-5; V: TRBV6-2/TRBV6-3; CDR3: CASSYQKGSSQETQYF; DNA: TGTGCCAGCAGTTACCAGAAAGGGTCGAGTCAAGAGACCCAGTACTTC
size: few; D: -; J: TRBJ1-1; V: TRBV19; CDR3: CASSTGWGTEAFF; DNA: TGTGCCAGTAGTACAGGGTGGGGCACTGAAGCTTTCTTT
size: -; D: -; J: TRBJ2-1; V: TRBV6-6; CDR3: CASSYGTDLNEQFF; DNA: TGTGCCAGCAGTTACGGGACTGACTTAAATGAGCAGTTCTTC
size: many; D: TRBD2; J: TRBJ2-1; V: TRBV7-6; CDR3: CASSSPTSPPGQFF; DNA: TGTGCCAGCAGCTCTCCGACTAGCCCCCCGGGGCAGTTCTTC
size: -; D: TRBD2; J: TRBJ2-7; V: TRBV12-3/TRBV12-4; CDR3: CASSFSGRTSGEQYF; DNA: TGTGCCAGCAGCTTTAGCGGGAGGACCTCCGGCGAGCAGTACTTC
size: -; D: -; J: TRBJ2-7; V: TRBV7-8; CDR3: CASSLASEPWGEQYF; DNA: TGTGCCAGCAGCTTAGCATCAGAGCCATGGGGTGAGCAGTACTTC
size: -; D: -; J: TRBJ2-3; V: TRBV6-5; CDR3: CASSPLAEDTQYF; DNA: TGTGCCAGCAGCCCGCTAGCTGAAGATACGCAGTATTTT
size: -; D: TRBD1; J: TRBJ2-7; V: TRBV12-3/TRBV12-4; CDR3: CASSLGQGGEQYF; DNA: TGTGCCAGCAGTTTGGGACAGGGAGGGGAGCAGTACTTC
size: few; D: -; J: TRBJ2-7; V: TRBV6-5; CDR3: CASSYSRSYYEQYF; DNA: TGTGCCAGCAGTTACTCGAGGAGCTACTACGAGCAGTACTTC
size: -; D: -; J: TRBJ2-7; V: TRBV7-9; CDR3: CASSPETSLAYEQYF; DNA: TGTGCCAGCAGCCCCGAGACCTCACTGGCCTACGAGCAGTACTTC
size: few; D: TRBD1; J: TRBJ1-6; V: TRBV4-2; CDR3: CASSQVGTGSASPLHF; DNA: TGTGCCAGCAGCCAAGTTGGGACAGGGAGCGCTTCACCCCTCCACTTT
size: -; D: TRBD2; J: TRBJ2-1; V: TRBV27; CDR3: CASSLWGTSGNEQFF; DNA: TGTGCCAGCAGTTTATGGGGGACTAGCGGCAATGAGCAGTTCTTC
size: -; D: -; J: TRBJ1-1; V: TRBV5-1; CDR3: CASSFEEMNTEAFF; DNA: TGCGCCAGCAGCTTCGAAGAAATGAACACTGAAGCTTTCTTT
size: few; D: -; J: TRBJ2-1; V: TRBV7-6; CDR3: CASSFGPTNEQFF; DNA: TGTGCCAGCAGCTTTGGACCCACCAATGAGCAGTTCTTC
size: -; D: -; J: TRBJ2-4; V: TRBV4-1; CDR3: CASSQVILGSSVVAKNIQYF; DNA: TGCGCCAGCAGCCAAGTTATTTTGGGGTCAAGCGTGGTAGCCAAAAACATTCAGTACTTC
size: few; D: TRBD2; J: TRBJ2-3; V: TRBV4-2; CDR3: CASSRPGGSGGSTDTQYF; DNA: TGTGCCAGCAGCCGCCCGGGGGGTAGCGGGGGTAGCACAGATACGCAGTATTTT
size: few; D: -; J: TRBJ1-3; V: TRBV11-2; CDR3: CASSLPRVAGNTIYF; DNA: TGTGCCAGCAGCTTACCCAGGGTGGCTGGAAACACCATATATTTT
size: few; D: -; J: TRBJ1-5; V: TRBV2; CDR3: CASSPRGRPQHF; DNA: TGTGCCAGTAGTCCGCGGGGGCGGCCCCAGCATTTT
size: few; D: -; J: TRBJ2-7; V: TRBV7-8; CDR3: CASSFSRTAEQYF; DNA: TGTGCCAGCAGCTTTAGTCGGACTGCCGAGCAGTACTTC
size: -; D: -; J: TRBJ2-3; V: TRBV5-1; CDR3: CASSLYGSSDTQYF; DNA: TGCGCCAGCAGCTTGTACGGGTCCTCAGATACGCAGTATTTT
size: -; D: TRBD1; J: TRBJ1-4; V: TRBV7-9; CDR3: CASSLGQGGGKLFF; DNA: TGTGCCAGCAGCTTAGGACAGGGTGGTGGAAAACTGTTTTTT
size: -; D: -; J: TRBJ2-5; V: TRBV7-9; CDR3: CASSPNRVKETQYF; DNA: TGTGCCAGCAGCCCGAACAGGGTAAAAGAGACCCAGTACTTC
size: -; D: -; J: TRBJ1-2; V: TRBV6-5; CDR3: CASKQGIYGYTF; DNA: TGTGCCAGTAAACAGGGAATCTATGGCTACACCTTC
size: few; D: TRBD1; J: TRBJ2-3; V: TRBV24-1; CDR3: CATSEEQGLADTQYF; DNA: TGTGCCACCAGTGAGGAACAGGGGTTGGCAGATACGCAGTATTTT
size: few; D: TRBD2; J: TRBJ2-7; V: TRBV28; CDR3: CASRRRGGDYEQYF; DNA: TGTGCCAGCAGACGGCGCGGGGGTGACTACGAGCAGTACTTC
size: few; D: TRBD1; J: TRBJ2-1; V: TRBV5-6; CDR3: CASSWTGVDEQFF; DNA: TGTGCCAGCAGCTGGACAGGGGTAGATGAGCAGTTCTTC
size: -; D: -; J: TRBJ2-7; V: TRBV7-9; CDR3: CASSFRGPYEQYF; DNA: TGTGCCAGCAGCTTTAGGGGCCCCTACGAGCAGTACTTC
size: few; D: TRBD1; J: TRBJ2-7; V: TRBV15; CDR3: CATGQGVSYEQYF; DNA: TGTGCCACCGGGCAGGGGGTCTCCTACGAGCAGTACTTC
size: many; D: TRBD2; J: TRBJ2-1; V: TRBV4-1; CDR3: CASSHLAGGRNEQFF; DNA: TGCGCCAGCAGCCACCTAGCGGGGGGTAGAAATGAGCAGTTCTTC
size: -; D: TRBD1; J: TRBJ1-1; V: TRBV18; CDR3: CASSLVDRVDEAFF; DNA: TGTGCCAGCTCACTAGTCGACAGGGTAGATGAAGCTTTCTTT
size: once; D: -; J: TRBJ1-1; V: TRBV6-5; CDR3: CASRRGVGTEAFF; DNA: TGTGCCAGCAGAAGGGGGGTGGGCACTGAAGCTTTCTTT
size: -; D: -; J: TRBJ1-6; V: TRBV6-5; CDR3: CASSYGTNSPLHF; DNA: TGTGCCAGCAGTTACGGAACCAATTCACCCCTCCACTTT
size: -; D: TRBD2; J: TRBJ2-1; V: TRBV20-1; CDR3: CSAREGERGSYNEQFF; DNA: TGCAGTGCTAGAGAGGGCGAGCGGGGTTCGTACAATGAGCAGTTCTTC
size: -; D: -; J: TRBJ2-2; V: TRBV12-3/TRBV12-4; CDR3: CASSPYNTGELFF; DNA: TGTGCCAGCAGCCCCTATAACACCGGGGAGCTGTTTTTT
size: few; D: -; J: TRBJ2-7; V: TRBV7-9; CDR3: CASSNRDLLEQYF; DNA: TGTGCCAGCAGCAACAGGGATTTGTTGGAGCAGTACTTC
size: few; D: -; J: TRBJ1-1; V: TRBV23-1; CDR3: CARLGGMAFF; DNA: TGCGCCAGACTCGGGGGGATGGCTTTCTTT
size: -; D: -; J: TRBJ1-1; V: TRBV6-2/TRBV6-3; CDR3: CASRHTGRRNTEAFF; DNA: TGTGCCAGCAGACACACAGGGAGGAGAAACACTGAAGCTTTCTTT
size: many; D: TRBD2; J: TRBJ2-3; V: TRBV7-3; CDR3: CASSPIAGSRTDTQYF; DNA: TGTGCCAGCAGCCCCATAGCGGGGAGCCGCACAGATACGCAGTATTTT
size: -; D: -; J: TRBJ2-5; V: TRBV7-9; CDR3: CASSRPGRGQETQYF; DNA: TGTGCCAGCAGCCGCCCCGGACGGGGACAAGAGACCCAGTACTTC
size: few; D: TRBD1; J: TRBJ2-5; V: TRBV4-2; CDR3: CASSQPLGTAPQETQYF; DNA: TGTGCCAGCAGCCAACCTCTCGGGACAGCACCCCAAGAGACCCAGTACTTC
size: -; D: -; J: TRBJ2-3; V: TRBV12-3/TRBV12-4; CDR3: CATRLSVGAQDTQYF; DNA: TGTGCCACCAGACTAAGTGTAGGTGCACAAGATACGCAGTATTTT
size: few; D: -; J: TRBJ2-5; V: TRBV5-1; CDR3: CASSPRGPQETQYF; DNA: TGCGCCAGCAGCCCCAGAGGGCCCCAAGAGACCCAGTACTTC
size: few; D: -; J: TRBJ1-1; V: TRBV30; CDR3: CAWNQGGGAFF; DNA: TGTGCCTGGAACCAGGGAGGGGGAGCTTTCTTT
size: -; D: -; J: TRBJ1-3; V: TRBV10-3; CDR3: CATLPDNGNTIYF; DNA: TGTGCCACCCTCCCGGATAACGGAAACACCATATATTTT
size: -; D: -; J: TRBJ2-3; V: TRBV12-3/TRBV12-4; CDR3: CASSSSNSPSTDTQYF; DNA: TGTGCCAGCAGTTCGTCCAACTCGCCTAGCACAGATACGCAGTATTTT
size: few; D: -; J: TRBJ1-5; V: TRBV7-3; CDR3: CASSPSPEGLEPQHF; DNA: TGTGCCAGCAGCCCATCCCCGGAGGGTCTGGAGCCCCAGCATTTT
size: few; D: -; J: TRBJ1-5; V: TRBV4-1; CDR3: CASSRGGGNQPQHF; DNA: TGCGCCAGCAGCCGAGGAGGGGGTAATCAGCCCCAGCATTTT
size: -; D: -; J: TRBJ1-2; V: TRBV5-6; CDR3: CASSLGDYGYTF; DNA: TGTGCCAGCAGCTTGGGGGACTATGGCTACACCTTC